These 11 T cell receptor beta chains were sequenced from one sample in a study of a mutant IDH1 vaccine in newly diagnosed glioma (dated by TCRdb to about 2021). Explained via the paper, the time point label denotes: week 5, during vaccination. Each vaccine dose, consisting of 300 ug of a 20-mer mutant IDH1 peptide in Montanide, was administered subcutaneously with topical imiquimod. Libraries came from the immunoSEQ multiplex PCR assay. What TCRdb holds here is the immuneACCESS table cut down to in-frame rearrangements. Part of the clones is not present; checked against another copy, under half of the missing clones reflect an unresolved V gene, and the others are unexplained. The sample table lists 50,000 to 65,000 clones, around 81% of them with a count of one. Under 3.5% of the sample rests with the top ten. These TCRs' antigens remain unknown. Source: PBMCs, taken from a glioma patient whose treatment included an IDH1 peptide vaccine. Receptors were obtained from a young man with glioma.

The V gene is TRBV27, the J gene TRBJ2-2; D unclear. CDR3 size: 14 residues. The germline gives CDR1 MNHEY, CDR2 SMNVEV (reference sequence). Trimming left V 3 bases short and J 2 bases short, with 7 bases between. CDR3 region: CASSFSRNTGELFF. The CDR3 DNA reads TGTGCCAGCAGTTTTAGCCGAAACACCGGGGAGCTGTTTTTT.

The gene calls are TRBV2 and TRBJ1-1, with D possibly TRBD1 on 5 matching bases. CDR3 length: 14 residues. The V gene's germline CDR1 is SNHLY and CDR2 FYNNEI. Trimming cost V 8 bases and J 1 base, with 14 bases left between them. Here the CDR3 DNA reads TGTGCCAGCCGACAACGGGGGTCGAACACTGAAGCTTTCTTT. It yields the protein CASRQRGSNTEAFF. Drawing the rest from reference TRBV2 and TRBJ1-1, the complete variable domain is EPEVTQTPSHQVTQMGQEVILRCVPISNHLYFYWYRQILGQKVEFLVSFYNNEISEKSEIFDDQFSVERPDGSNFTLKIRSTKLEDSAMYFCASRQRGSNTEAFFGQGTRLTVV.

CDR3 coding DNA: TGTGCCAGCAGTGAATACATCGGGACACCGAGGTACACTGAAGCTTTCTTT. The encoded protein is CASSEYIGTPRYTEAFF. The V gene is TRBV6-1, the J gene TRBJ1-1, with a possible D match to TRBD1 (6 bases). V lost 2 bases and J 3 bases, leaving 19 bases between the germline ends. CDR3 length: 17 residues. Germline V gene data show CDR1 as MNHNS and CDR2 as SASEGT.

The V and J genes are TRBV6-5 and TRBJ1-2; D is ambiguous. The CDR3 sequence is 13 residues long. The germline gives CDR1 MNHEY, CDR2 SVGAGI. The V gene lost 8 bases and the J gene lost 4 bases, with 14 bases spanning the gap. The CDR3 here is CASHSRAGYGYTF. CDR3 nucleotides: TGTGCCAGCCATTCACGTGCTGGCTATGGCTACACCTTC.

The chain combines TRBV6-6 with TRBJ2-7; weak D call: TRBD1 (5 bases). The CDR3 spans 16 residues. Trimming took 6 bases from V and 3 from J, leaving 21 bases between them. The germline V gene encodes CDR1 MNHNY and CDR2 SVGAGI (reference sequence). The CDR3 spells CASSSLFGQGGYEQYF. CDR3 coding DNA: TGTGCCAGCAGCTCCCTTTTCGGGCAGGGTGGCTACGAGCAGTACTTC.

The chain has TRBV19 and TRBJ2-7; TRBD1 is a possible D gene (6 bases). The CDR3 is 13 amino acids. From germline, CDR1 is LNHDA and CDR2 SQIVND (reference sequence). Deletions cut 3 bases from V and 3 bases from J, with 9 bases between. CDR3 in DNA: TGTGCCAGTAGTATGAGGGGGAACTACGAGCAGTACTTC. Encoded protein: CASSMRGNYEQYF. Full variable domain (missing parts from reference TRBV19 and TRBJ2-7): DGGITQSPKYLFRKEGQNVTLSCEQNLNHDAMYWYRQDPGQGLRLIYYSQIVNDFQKGDIAEGYSVSREKKESFPLTVTSAQKNPTAFYLCASSMRGNYEQYFGPGTRLTVT.

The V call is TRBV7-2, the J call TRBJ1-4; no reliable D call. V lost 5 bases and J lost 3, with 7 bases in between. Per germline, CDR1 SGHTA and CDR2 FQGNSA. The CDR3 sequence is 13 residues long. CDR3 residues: CASSSFPNEKLFF. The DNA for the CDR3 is TGTGCCAGCAGCAGTTTTCCTAATGAAAAACTGTTTTTT.

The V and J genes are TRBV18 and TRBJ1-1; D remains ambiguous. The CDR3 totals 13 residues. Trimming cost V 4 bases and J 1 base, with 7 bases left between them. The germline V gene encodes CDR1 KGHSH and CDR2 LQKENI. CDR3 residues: CASSQAENTEAFF. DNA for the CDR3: TGTGCCAGCTCACAAGCGGAGAACACTGAAGCTTTCTTT.

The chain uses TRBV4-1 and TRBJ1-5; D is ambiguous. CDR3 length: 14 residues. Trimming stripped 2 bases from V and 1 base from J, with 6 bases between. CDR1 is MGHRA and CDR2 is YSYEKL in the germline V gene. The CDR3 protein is CASSQIASNQPQHF. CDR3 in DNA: TGCGCCAGCAGCCAAATAGCGAGCAATCAGCCCCAGCATTTT.

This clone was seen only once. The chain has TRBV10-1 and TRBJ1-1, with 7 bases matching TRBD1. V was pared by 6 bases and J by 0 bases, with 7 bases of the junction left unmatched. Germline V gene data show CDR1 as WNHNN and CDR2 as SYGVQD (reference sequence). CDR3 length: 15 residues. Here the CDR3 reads CASRRDSLLNTEAFF. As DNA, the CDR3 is TGCGCCAGCAGAAGGGACAGCCTGCTGAACACTGAAGCTTTCTTT.

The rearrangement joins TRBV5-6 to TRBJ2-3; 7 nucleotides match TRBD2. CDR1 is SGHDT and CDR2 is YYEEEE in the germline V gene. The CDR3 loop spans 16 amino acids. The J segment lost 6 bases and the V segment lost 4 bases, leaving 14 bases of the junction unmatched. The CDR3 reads CASSTTRGVLGDTQYF. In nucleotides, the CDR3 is TGTGCCAGCAGCACGACTCGGGGGGTGCTCGGCGATACGCAGTATTTT.